The clone carrying this TCR beta chain was detected many times. No antigen is known for it. Germline V gene sequence: CDR1 SQVTM, CDR2 ANQGSEA. The CDR3 runs to 14 residues. The V and J ends lost 5 bases and 0 bases respectively, with 11 bases between them. The sample belongs to a study of identical twins. Study-level findings and limits: There was an excess of low generation probability in the out-of-frame alpha sequences that twins shared.

MiXCR, applied by TCRdb to the 5' RACE reads, yields one record per CDR3 protein. The sample gives roughly 540,000 distinct CDR3 sequences, about 20% of which show up once; roughly 0.91% is in the top ten. The data also belong to a second study, concerning T cells expressing NK-cell markers. That work states: In several experiments, sorting was confined to alpha-beta TCR T cells through use of an anti-gamma-delta TCR antibody. In a handful of donors, dominant CD3+CD56+NKG2C+ clones formed roughly 1.0-7.5% of CD8+ cells.

The sample was CD4+ T cells sorted from blood. This TCR came from a woman aged 18 to 35 in good health. The chain has TRBV29-1 and TRBJ1-3; no clear D. CDR3 coding DNA: TGCAGCGTTCAATTCGGGATCTCTGGAAACACCATATATTTT. Protein product: CSVQFGISGNTIYF.